The rows below give T cell receptor beta chains drawn from one sample of a study of shared clonotypes between healthy human individuals. Generated by immunoSEQ multiplex PCR, the TCRdb table keeps only in-frame clones and is missing some. Found here are about 2.1 million clones, just under 95% of them singletons; the top ten hold 1.5% to 2%. Sequenced material: naive CD8+ T cells from PBMCs. The source is a man younger than 30 in good health. Some clones in this sample may be carry-over from other donors' samples. Both conserved end residues are part of each CDR3. The order of the fields is CDR3 DNA, CDR3 protein, J gene, V gene, clone size, D gene. A D gene is named only where the DNA matches it firmly. Expanded clones get a size class; other rows say once, few or many, or leave the size out.

CDR3nt: TGTGCCAGTAGACTCTCCAGGATAGCAACTAATGAAAAACTGTTTTTT
CDR3aa: CASRLSRIATNEKLFF
j_gene: TRBJ1-4
v_gene: TRBV19
abundance: -
d_gene: -

CDR3nt: TGTGCCAGCAGCCCGTACGGACGGACTGAAGCTTTCTTT
CDR3aa: CASSPYGRTEAFF
j_gene: TRBJ1-1
v_gene: TRBV6-5
abundance: -
d_gene: -

CDR3nt: TGCGCCAGCAGTGAGCATAGGGCCCCCCCTTCCTACGAGCAGTACTTC
CDR3aa: CASSEHRAPPSYEQYF
j_gene: TRBJ2-7
v_gene: TRBV10-2
abundance: -
d_gene: -

CDR3nt: TGTGCCAGCAGCTTAGTTTCCGAGATGAACACTGAAGCTTTCTTT
CDR3aa: CASSLVSEMNTEAFF
j_gene: TRBJ1-1
v_gene: TRBV13
abundance: -
d_gene: -

CDR3nt: TGTGCCAGCAGCGTCGGGATAGCGGGGGCAAGGGAGACCCAGTACTTC
CDR3aa: CASSVGIAGARETQYF
j_gene: TRBJ2-5
v_gene: TRBV9
abundance: -
d_gene: TRBD2

CDR3nt: TGTGCCAGCACTGAAAAGGGGCAGGGTCCAGATACGCAGTATTTT
CDR3aa: CASTEKGQGPDTQYF
j_gene: TRBJ2-3
v_gene: TRBV28
abundance: -
d_gene: -

CDR3nt: TGTGCCAGCAGTTGGGAGGGAGGATATAGCAATCAGCCCCAGCATTTT
CDR3aa: CASSWEGGYSNQPQHF
j_gene: TRBJ1-5
v_gene: TRBV28
abundance: -
d_gene: -

CDR3nt: TGTGCCAGCAGTTTAAGCCCTAACAGTCGCACCGGGGAGCTGTTTTTT
CDR3aa: CASSLSPNSRTGELFF
j_gene: TRBJ2-2
v_gene: TRBV27
abundance: -
d_gene: -

CDR3nt: TGTGCCAGCAGTTTAGCGAGGAGCAACAATGAGCAGTTCTTC
CDR3aa: CASSLARSNNEQFF
j_gene: TRBJ2-1
v_gene: TRBV27
abundance: -
d_gene: -

CDR3nt: TGTGCCAGCAGCAGGACTAGCGGGGGCTCCTACAATGAGCAGTTCTTC
CDR3aa: CASSRTSGGSYNEQFF
j_gene: TRBJ2-1
v_gene: TRBV11-2
abundance: once
d_gene: TRBD2

CDR3nt: TGTGCCAGCAGCCAAGATCGAGAGGGGCTAGCGGGAGTGGGGCGGGAGACCCAGTACTTC
CDR3aa: CASSQDREGLAGVGRETQYF
j_gene: TRBJ2-5
v_gene: TRBV4-2
abundance: once
d_gene: TRBD2

CDR3nt: TGTGCCAGCAGCGTAGACGGAGGGAACCAGCCCCAGCATTTT
CDR3aa: CASSVDGGNQPQHF
j_gene: TRBJ1-5
v_gene: TRBV9
abundance: few
d_gene: -

CDR3nt: TGTGCCAGCAGTGGCTTACTAGCGGGAGAAGATTCCTACGAGCAGTACTTC
CDR3aa: CASSGLLAGEDSYEQYF
j_gene: TRBJ2-7
v_gene: TRBV6-1
abundance: -
d_gene: TRBD2